This passage covers 5 T cell receptor beta chains from one sample sequenced in a study of blood T cell repertoires in COVID-19. Here immunoSEQ multiplex PCR was the method, and the copy in TCRdb shows in-frame clones only, minus some. The data show about 360,000 clones, around 83% seen once. The sample comprised peripheral blood. The receptors here all came from a man aged 25-40 years with active or convalescent COVID-19.

The gene calls are TRBV5-1 and TRBJ1-2; TRBD1 matches at 8 bases. J lost 5 bases, V lost 4 bases, and 10 bases had no gene match. The CDR3 totals 15 residues. Germline V gene sequence: CDR1 SGHRS, CDR2 YFSETQ. CDR3 sequence: CASSDYGTGGYGYTF. CDR3 DNA: TGCGCCAGCAGCGACTACGGGACAGGCGGGTATGGCTACACCTTC.

The chain combines TRBV19 with TRBJ1-4, with 8 bases fitting TRBD1. After removal of 0 bases from V and 13 bases from J, the junction contained 10 bases not matched to a gene. Looked up from germline, CDR1 is LNHDA and CDR2 is SQIVND (reference sequence). The CDR3 contains 15 residues. Here the CDR3 reads CASSIDAGTGGRLFF. The CDR3 bases are TGTGCCAGTAGTATAGATGCCGGGACAGGTGGACGACTGTTTTTT.

As to this clone: Other DNA sequences in the same sample also yield this CDR3. The chain carries TRBV5-4 and TRBJ2-2; no clear D gene. This CDR3 has 14 residues. Germline V gene lookup returns CDR1 SGHNT and CDR2 YYREEE (reference sequence). V lost 0 bases, J lost 3 bases, and 6 bases lay in between. CDR3 sequence (DNA): TGTGCCAGCAGCTTGGCAGGTTACACCGGGGAGCTGTTTTTT. This sequence encodes CASSLAGYTGELFF. Variable domain in full (rest from reference TRBV5-4 and TRBJ2-2): ETGVTQSPTHLIKTRGQQVTLRCSSQSGHNTVSWYQQALGQGPQFIFQYYREEENGRGNFPPRFSGLQFPNYSSELNVNALELDDSALYLCASSLAGYTGELFFGEGSRLTVL.

V is TRBV5-1 and J is TRBJ2-2, with D possibly being TRBD2 (5 bases). Germline V gene data show CDR1 as SGHRS and CDR2 as YFSETQ. The CDR3 sequence is 15 residues long. V shed 6 bases and J shed 2 bases, with 14 bases lying between them. The CDR3 reads CASTSGRANTGELFF. CDR3 nucleotides: TGCGCCAGCACCTCTGGGAGAGCAAACACCGGGGAGCTGTTTTTT.

This sequence joins TRBV3-1 (or the pseudogene TRBV3-2) and TRBJ2-2; D gene uncertain. Trimming removed 4 bases at V and 0 bases at J, with 12 bases between. This CDR3 contains 16 residues. Germline loops: CDR1 LGHDT, CDR2 YNNKEL (reference sequence). In nucleotides, the CDR3 is TGTGCCAGCAGCCGAGCCGACTTGTCGAACACCGGGGAGCTGTTTTTT. It encodes CASSRADLSNTGELFF.